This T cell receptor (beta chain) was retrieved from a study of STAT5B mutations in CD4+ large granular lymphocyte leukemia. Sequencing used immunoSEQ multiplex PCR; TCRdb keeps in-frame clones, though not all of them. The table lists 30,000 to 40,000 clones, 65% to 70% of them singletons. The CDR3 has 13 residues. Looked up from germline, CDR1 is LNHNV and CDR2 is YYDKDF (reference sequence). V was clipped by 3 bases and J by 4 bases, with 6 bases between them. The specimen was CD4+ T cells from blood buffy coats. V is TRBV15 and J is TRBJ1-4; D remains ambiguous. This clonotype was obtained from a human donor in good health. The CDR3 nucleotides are TGTGCCACCAGCAGGGATATTAATGAAAAACTGTTTTTT. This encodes CATSRDINEKLFF.